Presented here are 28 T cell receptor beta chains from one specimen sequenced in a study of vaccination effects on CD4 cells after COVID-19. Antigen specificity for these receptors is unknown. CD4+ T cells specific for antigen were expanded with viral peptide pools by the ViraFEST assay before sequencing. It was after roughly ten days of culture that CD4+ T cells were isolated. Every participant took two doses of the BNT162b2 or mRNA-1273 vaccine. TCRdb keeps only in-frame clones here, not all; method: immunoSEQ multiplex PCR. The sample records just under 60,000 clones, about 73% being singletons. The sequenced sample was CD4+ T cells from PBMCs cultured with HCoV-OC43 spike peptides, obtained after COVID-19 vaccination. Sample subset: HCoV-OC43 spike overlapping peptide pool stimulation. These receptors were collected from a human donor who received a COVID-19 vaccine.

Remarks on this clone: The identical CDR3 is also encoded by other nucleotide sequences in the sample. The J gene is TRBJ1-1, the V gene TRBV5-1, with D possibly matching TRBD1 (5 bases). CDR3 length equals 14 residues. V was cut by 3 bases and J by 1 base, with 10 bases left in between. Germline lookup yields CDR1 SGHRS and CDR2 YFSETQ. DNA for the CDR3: TGCGCCAGCAGCTGGGGGACGGAGAACACTGAAGCTTTCTTT. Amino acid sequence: CASSWGTENTEAFF. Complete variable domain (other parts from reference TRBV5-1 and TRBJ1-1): KAGVTQTPRYLIKTRGQQVTLSCSPISGHRSVSWYQQTPGQGLQFLFEYFSETQRNKGNFPGRFSGRQFSNSRSEMNVSTLELGDSALYLCASSWGTENTEAFFGQGTRLTVV.

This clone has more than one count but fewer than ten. CDR3 DNA: TGTGCCATCAGCAGGAGTGGAGAAAAACTGTTTTTT. Amino acid sequence: CAISRSGEKLFF. The chain has TRBV10-3 and TRBJ1-4; D is uncertain. With 6 bases removed from V and 8 bases from J, the gap between germline ends came to 10 bases. CDR3 length: 12 amino acids. Germline CDR1 and CDR2: ENHRY and SYGVKD.

The CDR3 reads CASSPPQGSARNTEAFF. CDR3 nucleotide sequence: TGTGCCAGCAGTCCCCCTCAGGGTAGTGCGCGGAACACTGAAGCTTTCTTT. The chain has TRBV25-1 and TRBJ1-1, with D perhaps matching TRBD1 (5 bases). V was cut by 5 bases and J by 1 base, with 20 bases left in between. Germline CDR1 MGHDK, CDR2 SYGVNS. This CDR3 region has 17 residues.

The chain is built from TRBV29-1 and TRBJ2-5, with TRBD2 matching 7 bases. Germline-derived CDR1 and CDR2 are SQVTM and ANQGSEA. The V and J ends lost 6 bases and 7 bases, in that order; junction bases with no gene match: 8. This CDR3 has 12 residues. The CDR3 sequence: CSVESGEGTQYF. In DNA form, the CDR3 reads TGCAGCGTGGAAAGCGGGGAAGGGACCCAGTACTTC.

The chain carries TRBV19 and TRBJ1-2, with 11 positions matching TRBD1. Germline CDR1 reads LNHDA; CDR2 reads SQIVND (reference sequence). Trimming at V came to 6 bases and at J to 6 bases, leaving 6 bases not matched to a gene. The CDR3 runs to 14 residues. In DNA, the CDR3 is TGTGCCAGTAGCACACCGGACAGGGGGCATGGCTACACCTTC. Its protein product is CASSTPDRGHGYTF.

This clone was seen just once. CDR3 sequence: CASSLGVGVAGGTDTQYF. The CDR3 bases are TGTGCCAGCAGCTTAGGGGTGGGCGTAGCGGGGGGCACAGATACGCAGTATTTT. The rearrangement links TRBV7-2 to TRBJ2-3; 9 bases map to TRBD2. J lost 1 base, V lost 1 base, and 9 bases had no gene match. Germline CDR1 reads SGHTA; CDR2 reads FQGNSA. The CDR3 has 18 amino acids.

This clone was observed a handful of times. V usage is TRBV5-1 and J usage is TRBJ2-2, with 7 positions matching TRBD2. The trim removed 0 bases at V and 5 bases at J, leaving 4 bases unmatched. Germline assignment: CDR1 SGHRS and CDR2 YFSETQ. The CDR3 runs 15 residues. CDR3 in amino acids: CASSLAGGSTGELFF. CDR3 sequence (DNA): TGCGCCAGCAGCTTGGCCGGGGGGAGTACCGGGGAGCTGTTTTTT. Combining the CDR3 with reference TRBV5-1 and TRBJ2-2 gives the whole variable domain KAGVTQTPRYLIKTRGQQVTLSCSPISGHRSVSWYQQTPGQGLQFLFEYFSETQRNKGNFPGRFSGRQFSNSRSEMNVSTLELGDSALYLCASSLAGGSTGELFFGEGSRLTVL.

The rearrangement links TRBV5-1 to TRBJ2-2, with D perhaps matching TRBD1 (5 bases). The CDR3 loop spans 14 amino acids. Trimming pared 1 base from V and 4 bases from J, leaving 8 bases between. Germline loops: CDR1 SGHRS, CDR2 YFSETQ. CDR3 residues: CASSLYRGTGELFF. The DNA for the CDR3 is TGCGCCAGCAGCTTGTATAGGGGCACCGGGGAGCTGTTTTTT. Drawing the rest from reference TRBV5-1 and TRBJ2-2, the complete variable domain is KAGVTQTPRYLIKTRGQQVTLSCSPISGHRSVSWYQQTPGQGLQFLFEYFSETQRNKGNFPGRFSGRQFSNSRSEMNVSTLELGDSALYLCASSLYRGTGELFFGEGSRLTVL.

The DNA of the CDR3 is TGTGCCAGCAGCCTTTTTCGAGCCGCTAACACTGAAGCTTTCTTT. Residues: CASSLFRAANTEAFF. This chain links TRBV7-2 with TRBJ1-1; D is unclear. Germline CDR1 is SGHTA and CDR2 is FQGNSA. Trimming left V 5 bases short and J 2 bases short, with 15 bases between. The CDR3 totals 15 residues.

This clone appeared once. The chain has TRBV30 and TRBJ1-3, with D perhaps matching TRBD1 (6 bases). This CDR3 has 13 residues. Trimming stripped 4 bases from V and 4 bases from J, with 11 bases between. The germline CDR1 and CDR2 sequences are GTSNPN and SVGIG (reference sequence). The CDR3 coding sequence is TGTGCCTGGAAACAGGGACCCGGAAACACCATATATTTT. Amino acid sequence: CAWKQGPGNTIYF.

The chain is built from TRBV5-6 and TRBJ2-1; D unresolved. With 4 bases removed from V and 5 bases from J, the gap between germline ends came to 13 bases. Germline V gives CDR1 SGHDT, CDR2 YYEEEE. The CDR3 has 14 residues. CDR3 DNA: TGTGCCAGCAGCCCCATGGCCGAAGACAATGAGCAGTTCTTC. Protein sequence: CASSPMAEDNEQFF.

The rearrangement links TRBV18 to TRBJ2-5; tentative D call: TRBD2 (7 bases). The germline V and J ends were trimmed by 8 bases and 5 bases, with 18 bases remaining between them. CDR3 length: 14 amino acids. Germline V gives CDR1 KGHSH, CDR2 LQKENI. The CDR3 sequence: CASTIGGLTETQYF. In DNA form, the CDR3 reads TGTGCCAGCACAATCGGGGGGCTAACGGAGACCCAGTACTTC.

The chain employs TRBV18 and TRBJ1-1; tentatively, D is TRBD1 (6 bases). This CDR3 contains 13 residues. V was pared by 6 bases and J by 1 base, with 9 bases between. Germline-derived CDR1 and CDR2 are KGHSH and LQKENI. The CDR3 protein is CASSRDKNTEAFF. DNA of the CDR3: TGTGCCAGCTCCCGGGACAAGAACACTGAAGCTTTCTTT.

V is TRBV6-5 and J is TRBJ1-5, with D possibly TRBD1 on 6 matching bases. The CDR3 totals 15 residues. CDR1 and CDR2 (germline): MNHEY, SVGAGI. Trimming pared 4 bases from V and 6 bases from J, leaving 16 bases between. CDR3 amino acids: CASSSATGSGQPQHF. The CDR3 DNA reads TGTGCCAGCAGTTCCGCAACAGGGTCCGGTCAGCCCCAGCATTTT.

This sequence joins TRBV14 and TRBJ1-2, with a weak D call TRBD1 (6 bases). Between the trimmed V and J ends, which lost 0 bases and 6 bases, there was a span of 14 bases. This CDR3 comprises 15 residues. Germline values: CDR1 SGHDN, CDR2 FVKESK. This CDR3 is CASSQEGGTIDGYTF. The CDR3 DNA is TGTGCCAGCAGCCAAGAAGGAGGGACAATCGATGGCTACACCTTC. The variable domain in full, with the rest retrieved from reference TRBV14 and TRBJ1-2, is EAGVTQFPSHSVIEKGQTVTLRCDPISGHDNLYWYRRVMGKEIKFLLHFVKESKQDESGMPNNRFLAERTGGTYSTLKVQPAELEDSGVYFCASSQEGGTIDGYTFGSGTRLTVV.

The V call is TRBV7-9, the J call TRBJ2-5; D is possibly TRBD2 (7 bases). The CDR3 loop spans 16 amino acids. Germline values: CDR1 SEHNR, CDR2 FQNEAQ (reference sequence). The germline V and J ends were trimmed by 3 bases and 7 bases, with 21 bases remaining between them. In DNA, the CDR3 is TGTGCCAGCAGCTTGACCCGCGGGGGCCTCGGTGTGACCCAGTACTTC. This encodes CASSLTRGGLGVTQYF.

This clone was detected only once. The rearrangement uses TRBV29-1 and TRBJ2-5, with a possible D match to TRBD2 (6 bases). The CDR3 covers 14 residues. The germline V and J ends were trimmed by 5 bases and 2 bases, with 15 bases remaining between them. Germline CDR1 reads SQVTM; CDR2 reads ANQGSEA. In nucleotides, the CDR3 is TGCAGCGTTCGCGGGACTGGGAGACAAGAGACCCAGTACTTC. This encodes CSVRGTGRQETQYF. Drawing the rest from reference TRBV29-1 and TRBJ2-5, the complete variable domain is SAVISQKPSRDICQRGTSLTIQCQVDSQVTMMFWYRQQPGQSLTLIATANQGSEATYESGFVIDKFPISRPNLTFSTLTVSNMSPEDSSIYLCSVRGTGRQETQYFGPGTRLLVL.

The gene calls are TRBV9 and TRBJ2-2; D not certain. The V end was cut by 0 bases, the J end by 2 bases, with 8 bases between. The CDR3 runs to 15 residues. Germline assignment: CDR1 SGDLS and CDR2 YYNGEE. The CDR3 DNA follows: TGTGCCAGCAGCGTAGGACCGCTCAACACCGGGGAGCTGTTTTTT. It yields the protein CASSVGPLNTGELFF.

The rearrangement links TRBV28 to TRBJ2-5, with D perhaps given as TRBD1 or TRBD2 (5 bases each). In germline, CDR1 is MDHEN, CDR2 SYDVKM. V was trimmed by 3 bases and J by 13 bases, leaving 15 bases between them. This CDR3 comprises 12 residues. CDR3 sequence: CASSLAAGARYF. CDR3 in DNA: TGTGCCAGCAGTTTGGCCGCCGGGGCTCGGTACTTC.

The CDR3 DNA reads TGTGCCAGCAGTGAAGCAGGGGCGGGGGGACAAGAGACCCAGTACTTC. Translating gives CASSEAGAGGQETQYF. The chain links TRBV2 to TRBJ2-5; 8 nucleotides agree with TRBD2. Germline CDR1 reads SNHLY; CDR2 reads FYNNEI. The V gene end was trimmed by 0 bases and the J gene end by 2 bases; junction bases not matched to a gene: 5. The CDR3 is 16 residues long.

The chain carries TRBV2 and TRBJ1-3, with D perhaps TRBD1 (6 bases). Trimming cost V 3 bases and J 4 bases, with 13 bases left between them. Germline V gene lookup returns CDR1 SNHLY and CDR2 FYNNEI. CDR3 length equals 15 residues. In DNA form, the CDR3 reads TGTGCCAGCAGTGAGGGGGGGGCTGGAGGAAACACCATATATTTT. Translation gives CASSEGGAGGNTIYF.

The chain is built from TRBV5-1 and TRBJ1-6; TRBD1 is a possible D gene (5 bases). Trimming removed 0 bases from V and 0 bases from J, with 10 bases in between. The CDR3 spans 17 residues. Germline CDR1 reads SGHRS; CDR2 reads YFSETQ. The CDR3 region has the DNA TGCGCCAGCAGCTTGGGGCACGGGGGCTCCTATAATTCACCCCTCCACTTT. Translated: CASSLGHGGSYNSPLHF.

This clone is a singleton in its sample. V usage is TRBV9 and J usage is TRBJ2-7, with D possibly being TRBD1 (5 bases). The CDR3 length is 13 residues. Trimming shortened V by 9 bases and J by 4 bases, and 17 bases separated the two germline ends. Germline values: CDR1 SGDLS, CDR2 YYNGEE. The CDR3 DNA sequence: TGTGCCAAAAATTCAGGGTTTCTTTACGAGCAGTACGTC. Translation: CAKNSGFLYEQYV.

The CDR3 is CATSELDKGGDEQFF. The DNA of the CDR3 is TGTGCCACCAGTGAGTTGGACAAGGGGGGAGACGAGCAGTTCTTC. This chain connects TRBV24-1 to TRBJ2-1, with D perhaps matching TRBD1 or TRBD2 (6 bases each). The CDR3 length is 15 residues. Germline loops: CDR1 KGHDR, CDR2 SFDVKD. V was clipped by 4 bases and J by 10 bases, with 19 bases between them.

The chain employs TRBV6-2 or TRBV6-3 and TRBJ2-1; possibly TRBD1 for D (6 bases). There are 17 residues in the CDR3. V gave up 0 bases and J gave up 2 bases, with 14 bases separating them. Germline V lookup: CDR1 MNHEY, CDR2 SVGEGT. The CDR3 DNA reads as TGTGCCAGCAGTTACTCTCTTGAGGGGGTTACCTACAATGAGCAGTTCTTC. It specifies CASSYSLEGVTYNEQFF.

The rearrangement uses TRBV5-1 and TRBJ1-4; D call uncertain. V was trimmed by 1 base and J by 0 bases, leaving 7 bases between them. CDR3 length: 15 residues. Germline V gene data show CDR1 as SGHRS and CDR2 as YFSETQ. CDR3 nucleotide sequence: TGCGCCAGCAGCTTGTCGCGGGCAACTAATGAAAAACTGTTTTTT. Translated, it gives CASSLSRATNEKLFF.

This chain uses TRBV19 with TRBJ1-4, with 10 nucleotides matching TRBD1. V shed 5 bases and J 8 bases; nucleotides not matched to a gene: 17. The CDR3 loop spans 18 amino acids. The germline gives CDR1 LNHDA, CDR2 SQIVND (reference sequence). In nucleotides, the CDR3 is TGTGCCAGTAGTCCGTCCGGACAGGGGGTGATAAGCAAAGAAAAACTGTTTTTT. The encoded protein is CASSPSGQGVISKEKLFF.

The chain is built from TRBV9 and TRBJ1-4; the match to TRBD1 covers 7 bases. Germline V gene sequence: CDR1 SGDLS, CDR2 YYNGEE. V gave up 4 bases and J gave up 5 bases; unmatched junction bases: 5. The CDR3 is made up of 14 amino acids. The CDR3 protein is CASSFSTGNEKLFF. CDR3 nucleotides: TGTGCCAGCAGCTTCTCGACAGGGAATGAAAAACTGTTTTTT. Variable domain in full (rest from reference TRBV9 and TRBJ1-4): DSGVTQTPKHLITATGQRVTLRCSPRSGDLSVYWYQQSLDQGLQFLIQYYNGEERAKGNILERFSAQQFPDLHSELNLSSLELGDSALYFCASSFSTGNEKLFFGSGTQLSVL.